The next 20 T cell receptor beta chains were all read from a single sample in a study of T cell repertoires in cytomegalovirus infection. Their antigens remain unidentified. Via MiXCR, TCRdb re-called the reads, giving one row per CDR3 protein. In the table there are about half a million distinct CDR3 sequences, 42% of which are singletons. Sequencing was performed on cultured PBMCs, taken from culture after CMV antigen stimulation. The receptors derive from a human donor in good health (CMV status not recorded). Some clones in this sample may be carry-over from other donors' samples.

In its sample, this clonotype was seen a few times. This chain links TRBV7-6 with TRBJ2-4; possible D gene TRBD2, 5 bases. The CDR3 is 15 amino acids. CDR1 and CDR2 (germline): SGHVS, FNYEAQ. V was trimmed by 0 bases and J by 0 bases, leaving 6 bases between them. CDR3 loop: CASSLARAAKNIQYF. For the CDR3, the DNA is TGTGCCAGCAGCTTAGCGAGGGCAGCCAAAAACATTCAGTACTTC. Using reference TRBV7-6 and TRBJ2-4 for the parts outside the CDR3, the full variable domain is GAGVSQSPRYKVTKRGQDVALRCDPISGHVSLYWYRQALGQGPEFLTYFNYEAQQDKSGLPNDRFSAERPEGSISTLTIQRTEQRDSAMYRCASSLARAAKNIQYFGAGTRLSVL.

The table lists this clonotype with many counts. The chain employs TRBV7-2 and TRBJ2-5; D not resolved. V dropped 2 bases and J dropped 5 bases, with 6 bases sitting between them. The CDR3 is 12 residues long. The V gene's germline CDR1 is SGHTA and CDR2 FQGNSA. Here the CDR3 reads CASSLLGETQYF. CDR3 DNA sequence: TGTGCCAGCAGCTTATTGGGGGAGACCCAGTACTTC. The full variable domain, completed using reference TRBV7-2 and TRBJ2-5, is GAGVSQSPSNKVTEKGKDVELRCDPISGHTALYWYRQSLGQGLEFLIYFQGNSAPDKSGLPSDRFSAERTGGSVSTLTIQRTQQEDSAVYLCASSLLGETQYFGPGTRLLVL.

This chain uses TRBV6-5 with TRBJ2-5; possible D gene TRBD1, 5 bases. This CDR3 comprises 16 residues. The germline CDR1 and CDR2 sequences are MNHEY and SVGAGI. V shed 0 bases and J shed 1 base, with 12 bases lying between them. CDR3: CASSYSQGRAQETQYF. The CDR3 nucleotides read TGTGCCAGCAGTTACTCGCAGGGCAGGGCCCAAGAGACCCAGTACTTC.

This clonotype came up a few times. This chain joins TRBV7-9 and TRBJ2-3; TRBD2 might be the D (5 bases). This CDR3 is built from 16 residues. Germline CDR1 is SEHNR and CDR2 is FQNEAQ (reference sequence). The ends were cut back, 5 bases at V and 4 bases at J, with 19 bases in the middle. CDR3 loop: CASSLLEDWRSDTQYF. CDR3 in DNA: TGTGCCAGCAGCCTACTGGAGGATTGGAGATCAGATACGCAGTATTTT.

The rearrangement joins TRBV12-3 or TRBV12-4 to TRBJ2-3; D gene uncertain. Trimming took 8 bases from V and 4 from J, leaving 10 bases between them. The CDR3 length is 12 residues. In nucleotides, the CDR3 is TGTGCCAGCGCGCAGGTCGCAGATACGCAGTATTTT. Protein product: CASAQVADTQYF.

The table lists this clonotype with a few counts. This chain links TRBV11-2 with TRBJ2-1, with D perhaps TRBD1 or TRBD2 (6 bases each). Trimming removed 6 bases at V and 3 bases at J, with 18 bases between. CDR1 and CDR2 from the germline V gene are SGHAT and FQNNGV. The CDR3 runs 16 residues. The CDR3 protein is CASRFLSGAVYNEQFF. In DNA form, the CDR3 reads TGTGCCAGCAGATTCCTATCGGGGGCGGTCTACAATGAGCAGTTCTTC.

In its sample, this clonotype was seen once. The rearrangement uses TRBV20-1 and TRBJ1-1; D remains unclear. Trimming pared 2 bases from V and 7 bases from J, leaving 8 bases between. The CDR3 has 11 amino acids. Germline V gene lookup returns CDR1 DFQATT and CDR2 SNEGSKA (reference sequence). CDR3 sequence reads: CSARNPGEAFF. CDR3 bases: TGCAGTGCTAGAAATCCAGGTGAAGCTTTCTTT.

The chain's CDR3 is CAISEQDSYYGYTF. The CDR3 DNA reads TGTGCCATCAGTGAGCAAGACAGCTACTATGGCTACACCTTC. V usage is TRBV10-3 and J usage is TRBJ1-2; weak D call: TRBD1 (5 bases). Trimming took 2 bases from V and 3 from J, leaving 10 bases between them. The CDR3 loop spans 14 amino acids. The V gene's germline CDR1 is ENHRY and CDR2 SYGVKD.

In its sample, this clonotype was seen once. The chain is built from TRBV6-6 and TRBJ2-7; 7 positions agree with TRBD1. V dropped 2 bases and J dropped 8; count of bases not matched to a gene: 6. The CDR3 spans 13 residues. Germline V lookup: CDR1 MNHNY, CDR2 SVGAGI (reference sequence). The CDR3 protein is CASSYPGQRKQYF. Written as DNA, the CDR3 is TGTGCCAGCAGTTACCCGGGACAGAGGAAGCAGTACTTC.

This clonotype turned up a few times. The V and J genes are TRBV10-3 and TRBJ2-1, with D perhaps TRBD2 (5 bases). The CDR3 length is 17 residues. V lost 2 bases and J 5 bases, leaving 19 bases between the germline ends. Germline loops: CDR1 ENHRY, CDR2 SYGVKD. CDR3 sequence: CAISEPRRTYRDNEQFF. Written as DNA, the CDR3 is TGTGCCATCAGTGAGCCGAGGAGGACTTATCGTGACAATGAGCAGTTCTTC.

This clonotype was recorded a few times. V is TRBV2 and J is TRBJ1-4; no reliable D call. Between the trimmed V and J ends, which lost 6 bases and 6 bases, there was a span of 14 bases. Germline V lookup: CDR1 SNHLY, CDR2 FYNNEI. This CDR3 comprises 14 residues. DNA for the CDR3: TGTGCCAGCAGGCCCGACGGAGCGGATGAAAAACTGTTTTTT. This codes for CASRPDGADEKLFF.

The J gene is TRBJ2-7, the V gene TRBV6-2 or TRBV6-3, with 11 nucleotides matching TRBD2. Trimming at V came to 2 bases and at J to 0 bases, leaving 9 bases not matched to a gene. The CDR3 contains 18 residues. Per the germline V gene, CDR1 is MNHEY and CDR2 is SVGEGT. In DNA form, the CDR3 reads TGTGCCAGCAGTTACCCTACCGGGACTAGCGGCAACTCCTACGAGCAGTACTTC. Translation gives CASSYPTGTSGNSYEQYF.

V is TRBV20-1 and J is TRBJ1-6; D is ambiguous. Germline CDR1 reads DFQATT; CDR2 reads SNEGSKA (reference sequence). V was cut by 5 bases and J by 10 bases, with 15 bases left in between. CDR3 length equals 13 residues. The CDR3 is CSACSGTSSPLHF. The CDR3 region has the DNA TGCAGTGCTTGTTCAGGAACTAGCTCACCCCTCCACTTT.

This clonotype was counted once. CDR3 sequence: CAISEGGTADEQFF. DNA for the CDR3: TGTGCCATCAGTGAGGGGGGCACGGCGGATGAGCAGTTCTTC. The chain uses TRBV10-3 and TRBJ2-1; D is possibly TRBD1 (6 bases). The V gene lost 2 bases and the J gene lost 8 bases, with 13 bases spanning the gap. The germline CDR1 and CDR2 sequences are ENHRY and SYGVKD. The CDR3 is 14 amino acids.

The chain uses TRBV6-2 or TRBV6-3 and TRBJ2-1; 10 bases fit TRBD1. The CDR3 has 15 amino acids. Germline values: CDR1 MNHEY, CDR2 SVGEGT. V gave up 6 bases and J gave up 4 bases; unmatched junction bases: 6. CDR3 bases: TGTGCCAGCAGAAGACAGGGGGCGGGATACAATGAGCAGTTCTTC. Residues: CASRRQGAGYNEQFF.

This chain joins TRBV7-2 and TRBJ2-7; D may be TRBD1 (6 bases). Germline lookup yields CDR1 SGHTA and CDR2 FQGNSA. The length of the CDR3 is 16 residues. Trimming removed 3 bases at V and 3 bases at J, with 18 bases between. The CDR3 sequence: CASSFSASDRRYEQYF. In nucleotides, the CDR3 is TGTGCCAGCAGCTTCTCGGCCTCGGACAGACGCTACGAGCAGTACTTC.

This clonotype was observed a few times. The chain couples TRBV6-6 to TRBJ2-1; 7 bases agree with TRBD1. The germline CDR1 and CDR2 sequences are MNHNY and SVGAGI (reference sequence). The V and J ends lost 2 bases and 4 bases, in that order; junction bases with no gene match: 2. The length of the CDR3 is 14 residues. CDR3 residues: CASSYRGRYNEQFF. CDR3 coding DNA: TGTGCCAGCAGTTACAGGGGGCGATACAATGAGCAGTTCTTC.

The chain is built from TRBV28 and TRBJ2-3; D perhaps matches TRBD1 (6 bases). Trimming shortened V by 4 bases and J by 2 bases, and 10 bases separated the two germline ends. The germline CDR1 and CDR2 sequences are MDHEN and SYDVKM. The CDR3 contains 14 residues. The DNA for the CDR3 is TGTGCCAGCAGTTCCGGACAGCTCACAGATACGCAGTATTTT. Residues: CASSSGQLTDTQYF.

The CDR3 region has the DNA TGTGCCAGCAGCAAAAAAGAGGCAACTAATGAAAAACTGTTTTTT. It yields the protein CASSKKEATNEKLFF. The chain employs TRBV2 and TRBJ1-4; D gene uncertain. The germline V and J ends were trimmed by 6 bases and 0 bases, with 11 bases remaining between them. Germline-derived CDR1 and CDR2 are SNHLY and FYNNEI. This CDR3 contains 15 residues.

The chain links TRBV2 to TRBJ2-7, with D perhaps TRBD2 (6 bases). The germline gives CDR1 SNHLY, CDR2 FYNNEI. V shed 7 bases and J shed 3 bases, with 7 bases lying between them. CDR3 length equals 11 residues. The DNA of the CDR3 is TGTGCCAGCAAGGAGGGCTACGAGCAGTACTTC. Translated, it gives CASKEGYEQYF.